The 2 T cell receptor beta chains reported below all come from one sample, sequenced in a study of blood T cell repertoires in COVID-19. TCRdb's table, derived via immunoSEQ multiplex PCR, lists solely in-frame clones and lacks some. Altogether over 150,000 clones are present, roughly 84% being singletons, with the ten largest covering about 12%. The sample taken for sequencing was peripheral blood. The receptors stem from a woman aged 55-69 years with COVID-19, enrolled during active disease.

The sample holds one count of this clone. The chain has TRBV27 and TRBJ1-4; D ambiguous. Germline V gene sequence: CDR1 MNHEY, CDR2 SMNVEV (reference sequence). Trimming took 7 bases from V and 3 from J, leaving 15 bases between them. The CDR3 runs to 15 residues. CDR3 sequence reads: CASTLSGGPNEKLFF. The CDR3 DNA is TGTGCCAGCACCTTATCCGGCGGGCCTAATGAAAAACTGTTTTTT.

This sequence joins TRBV14 and TRBJ1-6, with D hard to call. CDR1 SGHDN and CDR2 FVKESK come from the germline V gene. The CDR3 extends over 14 amino acids. Trimming cost V 6 bases and J 7 bases, with 13 bases left between them. The CDR3 loop is CASRLEGINSPLHF. The CDR3 DNA is TGTGCCAGCAGACTGGAGGGAATCAATTCACCCCTCCACTTT.